This TCR beta chain stems from a study of cytomegalovirus exposure and HLA in healthy donors. The study, taken as a whole, reports: For cytomegalovirus status, the classifier reportedly gave diagnoses with high specificity and sensitivity. In vitro checks showed that a few CMV-associated chains really do target CMV antigens. Cytomegalovirus-associated status was assigned to about 170 TCR beta chains.

V lost 1 base and J lost 8; bases outside the gene matches: 3. CDR3 length equals 14 residues. Germline CDR1 reads MNHEY; CDR2 reads SVGAGI. Concerning this clone: Its antigen is undetermined.

Clones were read by immunoSEQ multiplex PCR, and TCRdb kept only the in-frame ones, dropping some. This sample has fewer than 150,000 clones; roughly 82% occur once, and the top ten carry under 5%. V usage is TRBV6-5 and J usage is TRBJ2-1, with 9 bases matching TRBD2. The specimen sequenced was PBMCs. The receptor's source is a young man in good health and CMV-seronegative. The CDR3 DNA sequence: TGTGCCAGCAGTTACTTTGGGACTAGCTATGAGCAGTTCTTC. Protein sequence: CASSYFGTSYEQFF.